Given below is one T cell receptor beta chain in context. The CDR3 spans 16 residues. Germline loops: CDR1 SGHKS, CDR2 YYEKEE (reference sequence). J lost 4 bases, V lost 2 bases, and 8 bases had no gene match. TCRdb keeps only in-frame clones here, not all; method: immunoSEQ multiplex PCR. The sample lists over 130,000 clones, approximately 83% occurring once. These data belong to a study of blood T cell repertoires in COVID-19. Study-level information: Nucleic acid was either cDNA or gDNA, and it came from T cells, B-cell-depleted T cells, or PBMCs.

The chain recombines TRBV5-5 with TRBJ2-2; 7 bases align to TRBD1. Source material: peripheral blood. This clonotype was sampled from a man in his 70s with acute or convalescent COVID-19. The CDR3 DNA is TGTGCCAGCAGCTTCCAAGAGGGGGCGGGCACCGGGGAGCTGTTTTTT. Translation: CASSFQEGAGTGELFF.